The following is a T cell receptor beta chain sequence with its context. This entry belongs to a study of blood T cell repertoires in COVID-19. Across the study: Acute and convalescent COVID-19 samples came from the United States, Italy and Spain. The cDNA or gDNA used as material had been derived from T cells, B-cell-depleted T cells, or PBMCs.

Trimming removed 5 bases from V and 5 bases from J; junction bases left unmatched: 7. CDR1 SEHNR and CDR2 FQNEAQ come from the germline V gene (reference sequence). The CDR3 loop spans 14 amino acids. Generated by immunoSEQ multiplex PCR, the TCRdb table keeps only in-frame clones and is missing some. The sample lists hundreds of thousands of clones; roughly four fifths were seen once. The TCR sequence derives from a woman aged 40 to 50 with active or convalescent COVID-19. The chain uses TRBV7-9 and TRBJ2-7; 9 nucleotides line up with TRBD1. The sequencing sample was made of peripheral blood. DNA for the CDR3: TGTGCCAGCAGCCAAACGGGACAGGGAGACGAGCAGTACTTC. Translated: CASSQTGQGDEQYF.